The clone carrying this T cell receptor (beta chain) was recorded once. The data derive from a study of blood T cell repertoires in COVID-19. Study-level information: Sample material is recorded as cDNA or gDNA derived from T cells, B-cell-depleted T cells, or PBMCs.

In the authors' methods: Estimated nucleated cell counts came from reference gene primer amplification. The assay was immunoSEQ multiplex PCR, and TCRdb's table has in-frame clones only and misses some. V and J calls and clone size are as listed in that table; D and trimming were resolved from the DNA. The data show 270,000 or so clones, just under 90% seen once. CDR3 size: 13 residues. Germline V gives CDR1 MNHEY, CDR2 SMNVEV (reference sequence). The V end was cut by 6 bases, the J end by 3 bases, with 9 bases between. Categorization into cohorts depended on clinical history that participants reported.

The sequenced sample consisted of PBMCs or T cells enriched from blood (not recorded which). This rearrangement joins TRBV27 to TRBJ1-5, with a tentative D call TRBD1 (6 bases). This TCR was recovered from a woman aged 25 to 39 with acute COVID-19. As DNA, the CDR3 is TGTGCCAGCAGGGGACAACCCAATCAGCCCCAGCATTTT. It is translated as CASRGQPNQPQHF.